The 6 T cell receptor beta chains below all came from one sample that was sequenced in a study of cytomegalovirus exposure and HLA in healthy donors. Vbeta (60) and Jbeta (13) primers were used in the PCR. The data were produced by immunoSEQ multiplex PCR, yet TCRdb's version contains in-frame clones alone and is incomplete. In the table there are 180,000 or so clones, 80% to 90% of which are singletons. Sequencing used PBMCs. These receptors were collected from a woman between 18 and 30 years old in good health and CMV-seropositive.

The CDR3 sequence: CATSRDRRQANYGYTF. The CDR3 region has the DNA TGTGCCACCAGCAGAGATAGAAGACAAGCTAACTATGGCTACACCTTC. The chain employs TRBV15 and TRBJ1-2, with no clear D. V gave up 0 bases and J gave up 0 bases, with 11 bases separating them. This CDR3 is built from 16 residues. Germline assignment: CDR1 LNHNV and CDR2 YYDKDF (reference sequence).

J is TRBJ1-6 and V is TRBV6-1; the D is unclear. CDR1 and CDR2 (germline): MNHNS, SASEGT. The ends were cut back, 0 bases at V and 10 bases at J, with 16 bases in the middle. The CDR3 extends over 16 amino acids. CDR3: CASSEAQTPLGSPLHF. The CDR3 region has the DNA TGTGCCAGCAGTGAAGCACAAACTCCGCTAGGCTCACCCCTCCACTTT.

The chain recombines TRBV28 with TRBJ2-7; D is unclear. Germline V gene data show CDR1 as MDHEN and CDR2 as SYDVKM. Trimming cost V 5 bases and J 4 bases, with 15 bases left between them. This CDR3 region has 14 residues. This chain's CDR3 is CASSQRRVRYEQYF. For the CDR3, the DNA is TGTGCCAGCAGTCAAAGACGGGTAAGGTACGAGCAGTACTTC.

The chain recombines TRBV5-1 with TRBJ1-1, with D hard to call. CDR1 is SGHRS, CDR2 YFSETQ, per germline. Trimming left V 3 bases short and J 3 bases short, with 15 bases between. The CDR3 contains 15 residues. CDR3 protein: CASSSATSGYTEAFF. In DNA, the CDR3 is TGCGCCAGCAGCTCGGCGACAAGTGGGTACACTGAAGCTTTCTTT. The entire variable domain, with the rest obtained from reference TRBV5-1 and TRBJ1-1, is as follows: KAGVTQTPRYLIKTRGQQVTLSCSPISGHRSVSWYQQTPGQGLQFLFEYFSETQRNKGNFPGRFSGRQFSNSRSEMNVSTLELGDSALYLCASSSATSGYTEAFFGQGTRLTVV.

This chain connects TRBV5-4 to TRBJ2-7; D possibly corresponds to TRBD1 (6 bases). Germline V lookup: CDR1 SGHNT, CDR2 YYREEE (reference sequence). Deletions cut 4 bases from V and 2 bases from J, with 13 bases between. The CDR3 contains 14 residues. The CDR3 DNA reads TGTGCCAGCAGCCTCGGGACAATCCCCTACGAGCAGTACTTC. Amino acids: CASSLGTIPYEQYF.

The V call is TRBV5-1, the J call TRBJ2-1; possible D gene TRBD2, 7 bases. The CDR3 sequence is 15 residues long. With 2 bases removed from V and 6 bases from J, the gap between germline ends came to 15 bases. Germline CDR1 reads SGHRS; CDR2 reads YFSETQ. CDR3 sequence reads: CASSFLGGAGNEQFF. The CDR3 DNA sequence: TGCGCCAGCAGCTTTTTAGGGGGGGCCGGCAATGAGCAGTTCTTC.